This T cell receptor (beta chain) originates from a study of T cells in Graves' hyperthyroidism and ophthalmopathy. For the study at large: Before treatment of any kind, peripheral blood was taken at initial diagnosis. Findings of the study overall: Patients with ophthalmopathy were separated from those with stable hyperthyroidism by a 13 V-J model. The model predicted ophthalmopathy a median roughly six months before onset.

Amplified regions were TCR beta CDR3 sequences from RNA transcripts. TCR CDR3 underwent first-round RT-PCR with the HTBI primer set. TCRdb ran MiXCR on the multiplex PCR reads and lists one entry per CDR3 protein. Of 410,000 or so distinct CDR3 sequences listed, roughly 14% are singletons. This sample holds PBMCs from about 9.3 ml fresh peripheral blood. Germline values: CDR1 KGHSH, CDR2 LQKENI. The CDR3 extends over 15 amino acids. V was clipped by 2 bases and J by 4 bases, with 15 bases between them. This clonotype was detected ten times or more. Its cognate antigen is unknown. This sequence originates from a man between 18 and 29 years old with Graves' ophthalmopathy. This rearrangement joins TRBV18 to TRBJ2-7, with D possibly being TRBD2 (6 bases). The sequenced sample consisted of blood. DNA for the CDR3: TGTGCCAGCTCACCATGGGGATACGGGAGTTACGAGCAGTACTTC. This sequence encodes CASSPWGYGSYEQYF. The whole variable domain, remainder taken from reference TRBV18 and TRBJ2-7, is NAGVMQNPRHLVRRRGQEARLRCSPMKGHSHVYWYRQLPEEGLKFMVYLQKENIIDESGMPKERFSAEFPKEGPSILRIQQVVRGDSAAYFCASSPWGYGSYEQYFGPGTRLTVT.